This TCR beta chain was captured by sequencing in a study of blood T cells in healthy people across ages. Primed by a sample-barcoded 5' primer and a J-beta primer mix, a second PCR proceeded for about 6 to 11 cycles. TCRdb fed the 5' RACE reads into MiXCR, producing one record per CDR3 protein. The repertoire has 700,000 to 900,000 distinct CDR3 sequences, approximately 55% of them found once; the top ten carry 41%. As concerns this clonotype: Its specificity is unknown.

Study-level points and caveats: Estimates drawn from one million T cells were deemed to understate diversity. When set beside aged donors, long-lived donors presented more naive CD4+ cells and higher diversity.

Sequencing was carried out using blood. The TCR originated in an elderly man in good health.

CDR3 in amino acids: CATGRNTEAFF. CDR3 nucleotides: TGTGCCACAGGACGGAACACTGAAGCTTTCTTT. This chain connects TRBV7-9 to TRBJ1-1; D is ambiguous. CDR3 length: 11 residues. CDR1 and CDR2 (germline): SEHNR, FQNEAQ (reference sequence). Trimming took 10 bases from V and 1 from J, leaving 7 bases between them. The complete variable domain, with remaining parts taken from reference TRBV7-9 and TRBJ1-1, reads DTGVSQNPRHKITKRGQNVTFRCDPISEHNRLYWYRQTLGQGPEFLTYFQNEAQLEKSRLLSDRFSAERPKGSFSTLEIQRTEQGDSAMYLCATGRNTEAFFGQGTRLTVV.